This T cell receptor (beta chain) was recorded in a study of blood T cell repertoires in COVID-19. Study background: From the United States, Italy and Spain came samples of acute and convalescent COVID-19. Sources were T cells, B-cell-depleted T cells, or PBMCs; the material itself was cDNA or gDNA.

Authors' data handling: Cell counts per sample came from amplifying reference gene primers. The method was immunoSEQ multiplex PCR; TCRdb's version includes in-frame clones alone and lacks a portion of them. V and J calls and clone size come straight from that table; D and trimming were deduced from the DNA. The table includes around 86,000 clones, about four fifths detected once. Germline CDR1 is MNHEY and CDR2 is SVGAGI. V trimming: 1 base; J trimming: 2 bases; junction bases outside the gene matches: 3. The CDR3 runs 15 residues. This rearrangement joins TRBV6-5 to TRBJ1-2; TRBD1 agrees at 8 bases. What was sequenced was peripheral blood. The TCR originated in a human donor in a cohort sampled during active COVID-19. The CDR3 DNA reads TGTGCCAGCAGTTACTATCGGACAGGGAACTATGGCTACACCTTC. It translates to CASSYYRTGNYGYTF.